The TCR beta chain under discussion was sequenced for a study of blood T cell repertoires in COVID-19. In the study overall: Samples came from the United States, Italy and Spain, spanning acute and convalescent COVID-19. Sample material is recorded as cDNA or gDNA derived from T cells, B-cell-depleted T cells, or PBMCs.

Trimming stripped 3 bases from V and 12 bases from J, with 20 bases between. Germline CDR1 reads MNHNS; CDR2 reads SASEGT. The CDR3 is made up of 14 amino acids. Per the study methods: Amplification of reference gene primers provided the estimated nucleated cell counts. Measured with immunoSEQ multiplex PCR; TCRdb has only the in-frame clones, and not every one. V, J and clone size were drawn from that table, and D and trimming were deduced from the DNA. The repertoire consists of around 140,000 clones, with roughly 79% occurring once and the leading ten covering around 8%. The chain joins TRBV6-1 to TRBJ1-2; tentatively, D is TRBD1 (5 bases). This TCR was recovered from a woman between 55 and 75 years old with active or convalescent COVID-19. Material: peripheral blood. CDR3 in DNA: TGTGCCAGCAGTGAGTTAAGGGGCCTCCTCCTGGACACCTTC. Translation: CASSELRGLLLDTF.